The T cell receptor beta chain under discussion was sequenced for a study of technical replicates of blood from a handful of donors. In its sample, this clone is medium-sized (0.01 to 0.1%). The CDR3 loop spans 20 amino acids. V lost 4 bases and J lost 1; bases outside the gene matches: 21. CDR1 and CDR2 from the germline V gene are SGHKS and YYEKEE (reference sequence). Clones were read by immunoSEQ multiplex PCR, and TCRdb kept only the in-frame ones, dropping some. In the table there are about 17,000 clones, 70% to 85% of which are singletons. Sequenced input: PBMCs. The clonotype was recovered from a human donor in good health. Some clones in this sample may be carry-over from other donors' samples. The chain has TRBV5-5 and TRBJ1-1; 8 bases agree with TRBD1. The CDR3 sequence is CASSRKWGQATLLPNTEAFF. CDR3 DNA sequence: TGTGCCAGCAGCCGAAAATGGGGACAGGCGACACTACTTCCGAACACTGAAGCTTTCTTT.